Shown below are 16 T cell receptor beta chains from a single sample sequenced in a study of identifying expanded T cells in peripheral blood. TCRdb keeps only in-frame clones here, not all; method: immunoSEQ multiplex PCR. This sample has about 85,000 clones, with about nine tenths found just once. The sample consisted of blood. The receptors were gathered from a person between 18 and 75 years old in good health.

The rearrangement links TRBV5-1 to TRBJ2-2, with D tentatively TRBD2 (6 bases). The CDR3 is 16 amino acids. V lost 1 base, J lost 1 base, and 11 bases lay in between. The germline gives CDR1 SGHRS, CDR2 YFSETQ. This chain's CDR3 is CASSLSRLENTGELFF. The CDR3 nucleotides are TGCGCCAGCAGCTTGTCCAGACTAGAGAACACCGGGGAGCTGTTTTTT.

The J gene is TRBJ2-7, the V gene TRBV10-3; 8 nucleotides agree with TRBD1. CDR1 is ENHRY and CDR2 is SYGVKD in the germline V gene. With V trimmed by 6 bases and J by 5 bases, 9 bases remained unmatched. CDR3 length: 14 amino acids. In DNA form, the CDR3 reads TGTGCCATCAGCGAATACACAGGGGGAAACGAGCAGTACTTC. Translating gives CAISEYTGGNEQYF.

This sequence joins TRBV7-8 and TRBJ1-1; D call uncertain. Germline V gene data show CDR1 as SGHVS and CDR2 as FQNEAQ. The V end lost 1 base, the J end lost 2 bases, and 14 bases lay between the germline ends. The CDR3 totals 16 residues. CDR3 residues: CASSLVGWGGNTEAFF. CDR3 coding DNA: TGTGCCAGCAGCTTAGTCGGGTGGGGTGGAAACACTGAAGCTTTCTTT. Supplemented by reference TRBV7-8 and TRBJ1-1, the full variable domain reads GAGVSQSPRYKVAKRGQDVALRCDPISGHVSLFWYQQALGQGPEFLTYFQNEAQLDKSGLPSDRFFAERPEGSVSTLKIQRTQQEDSAVYLCASSLVGWGGNTEAFFGQGTRLTVV.

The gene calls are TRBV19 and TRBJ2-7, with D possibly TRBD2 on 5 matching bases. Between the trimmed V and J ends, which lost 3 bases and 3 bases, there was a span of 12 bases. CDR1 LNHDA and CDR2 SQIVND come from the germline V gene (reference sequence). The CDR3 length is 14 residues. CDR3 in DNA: TGTGCCAGTAGTATCGGGGTGTATTACTACGAGCAGTACTTC. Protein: CASSIGVYYYEQYF.

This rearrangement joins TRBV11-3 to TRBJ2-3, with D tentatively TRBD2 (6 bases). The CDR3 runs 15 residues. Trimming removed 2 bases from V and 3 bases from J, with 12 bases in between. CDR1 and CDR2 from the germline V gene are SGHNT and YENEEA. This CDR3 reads CASSLNGLSTDTQYF. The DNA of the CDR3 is TGTGCCAGCAGCTTAAACGGACTATCAACAGATACGCAGTATTTT.

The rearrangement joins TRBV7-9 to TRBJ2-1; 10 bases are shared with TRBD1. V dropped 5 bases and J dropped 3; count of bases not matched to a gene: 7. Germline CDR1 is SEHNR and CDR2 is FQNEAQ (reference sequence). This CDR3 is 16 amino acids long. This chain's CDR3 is CASSGRDRGLYNEQFF. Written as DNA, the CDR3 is TGTGCCAGCAGCGGAAGGGACAGGGGACTCTACAATGAGCAGTTCTTC.

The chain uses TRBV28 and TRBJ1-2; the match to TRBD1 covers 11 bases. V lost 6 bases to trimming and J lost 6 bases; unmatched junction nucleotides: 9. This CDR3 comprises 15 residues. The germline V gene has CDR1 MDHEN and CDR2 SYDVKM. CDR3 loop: CASSFPGGQGDGYTF. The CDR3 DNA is TGTGCCAGCAGCTTCCCAGGGGGACAGGGGGATGGCTACACCTTC.

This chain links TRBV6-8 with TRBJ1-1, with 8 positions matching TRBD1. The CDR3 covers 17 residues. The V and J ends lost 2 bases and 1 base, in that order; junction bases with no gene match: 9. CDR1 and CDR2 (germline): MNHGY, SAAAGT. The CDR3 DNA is TGTGCCAGCAGTTACCTCAGGACAGGGATAAAGAACACTGAAGCTTTCTTT. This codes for CASSYLRTGIKNTEAFF.

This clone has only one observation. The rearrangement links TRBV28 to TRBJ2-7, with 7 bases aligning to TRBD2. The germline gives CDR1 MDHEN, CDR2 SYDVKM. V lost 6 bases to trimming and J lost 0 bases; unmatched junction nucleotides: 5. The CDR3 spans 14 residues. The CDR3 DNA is TGTGCCAGCAGCGGGACTATTTCCTCCTACGAGCAGTACTTC. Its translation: CASSGTISSYEQYF.

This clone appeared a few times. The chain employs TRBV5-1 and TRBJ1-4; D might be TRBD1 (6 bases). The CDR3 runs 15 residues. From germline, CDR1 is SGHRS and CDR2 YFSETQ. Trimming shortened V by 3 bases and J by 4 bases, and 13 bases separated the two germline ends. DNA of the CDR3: TGCGCCAGCAGCTGGGGGGGGCGAGGTAATGAAAAACTGTTTTTT. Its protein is CASSWGGRGNEKLFF.

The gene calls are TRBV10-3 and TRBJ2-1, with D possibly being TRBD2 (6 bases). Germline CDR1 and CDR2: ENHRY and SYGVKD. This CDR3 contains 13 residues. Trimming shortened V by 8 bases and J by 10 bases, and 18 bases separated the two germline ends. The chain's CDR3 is CAIRRDLFEEQFF. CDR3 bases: TGTGCCATCCGGCGGGATCTCTTCGAGGAGCAGTTCTTC.

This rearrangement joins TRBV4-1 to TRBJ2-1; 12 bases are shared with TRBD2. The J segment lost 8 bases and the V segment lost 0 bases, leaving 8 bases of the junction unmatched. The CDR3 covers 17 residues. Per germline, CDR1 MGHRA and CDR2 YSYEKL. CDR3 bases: TGCGCCAGCAGCCAAGATACGACTAGCGGGAGTTTCTATGAGCAGTTCTTC. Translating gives CASSQDTTSGSFYEQFF.

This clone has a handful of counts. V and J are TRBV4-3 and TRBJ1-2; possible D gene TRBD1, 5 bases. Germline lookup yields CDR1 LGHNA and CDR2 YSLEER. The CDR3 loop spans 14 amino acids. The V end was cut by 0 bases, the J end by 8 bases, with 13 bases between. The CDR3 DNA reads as TGCGCCAGCAGCCAAGATCTGAGGGGAAAGGGCTACACCTTC. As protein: CASSQDLRGKGYTF.

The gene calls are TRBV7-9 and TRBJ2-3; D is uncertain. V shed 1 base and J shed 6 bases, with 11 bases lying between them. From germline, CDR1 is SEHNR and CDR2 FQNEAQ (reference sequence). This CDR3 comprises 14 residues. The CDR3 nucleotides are TGTGCCAGCAGCTTAGGGGCCGTAGTGGATACGCAGTATTTT. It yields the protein CASSLGAVVDTQYF.

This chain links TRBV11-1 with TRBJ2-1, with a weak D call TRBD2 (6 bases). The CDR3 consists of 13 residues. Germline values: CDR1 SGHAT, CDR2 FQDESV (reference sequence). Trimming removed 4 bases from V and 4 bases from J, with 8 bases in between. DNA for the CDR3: TGTGCCAGCAGCTGGGACTTGTACAATGAGCAGTTCTTC. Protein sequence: CASSWDLYNEQFF.

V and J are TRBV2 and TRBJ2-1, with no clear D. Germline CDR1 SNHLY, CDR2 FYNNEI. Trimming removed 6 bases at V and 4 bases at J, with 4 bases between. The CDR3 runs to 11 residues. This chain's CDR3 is CASSVYNEQFF. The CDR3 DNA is TGTGCCAGCAGCGTGTACAATGAGCAGTTCTTC.